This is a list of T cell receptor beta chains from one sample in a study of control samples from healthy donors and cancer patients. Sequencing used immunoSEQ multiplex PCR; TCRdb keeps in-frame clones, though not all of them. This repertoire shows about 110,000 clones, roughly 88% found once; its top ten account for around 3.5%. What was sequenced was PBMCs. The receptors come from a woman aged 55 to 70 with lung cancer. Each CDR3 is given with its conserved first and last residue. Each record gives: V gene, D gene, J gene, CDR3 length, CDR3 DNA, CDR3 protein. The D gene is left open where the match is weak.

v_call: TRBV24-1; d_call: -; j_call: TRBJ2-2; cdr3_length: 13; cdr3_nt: TGTGCCACCGAGGGACTTCGAACCGGGGAGCTGTTTTTT; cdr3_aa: CATEGLRTGELFF
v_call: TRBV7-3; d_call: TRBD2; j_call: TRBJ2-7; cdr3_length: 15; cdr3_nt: TGTGCCAGCAGCGTCACTAGCGGGGGCTATTACGAGCAGTACTTC; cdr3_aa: CASSVTSGGYYEQYF
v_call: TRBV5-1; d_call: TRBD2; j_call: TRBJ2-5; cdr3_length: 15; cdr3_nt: TGCGCCAGCAGCTTGGCGGCTAGCGGCCAAGAGACCCAGTACTTC; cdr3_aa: CASSLAASGQETQYF
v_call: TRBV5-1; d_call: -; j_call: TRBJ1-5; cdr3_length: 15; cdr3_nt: TGCGCCAGCAGCTTGGAAGGAGCAGTGGATCAGCCCCAGCATTTT; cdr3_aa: CASSLEGAVDQPQHF
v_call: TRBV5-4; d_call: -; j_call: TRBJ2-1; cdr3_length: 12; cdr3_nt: TGTGCCAGCAGCAAAGACAGGAATGAGCAGTTCTTC; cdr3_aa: CASSKDRNEQFF
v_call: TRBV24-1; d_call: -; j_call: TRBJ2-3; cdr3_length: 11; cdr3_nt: TGTGCCACCAGTGACCTGACAACGCAGTATTTT; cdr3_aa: CATSDLTTQYF
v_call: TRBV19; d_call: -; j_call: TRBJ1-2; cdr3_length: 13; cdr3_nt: TGTGCCAGTAGTATGGATGAGCTCTATGGCTACACCTTC; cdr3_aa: CASSMDELYGYTF
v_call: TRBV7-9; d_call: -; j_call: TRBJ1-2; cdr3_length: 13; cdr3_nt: TGTGCCAGCAGCTTAGGGGGGATCTATGGCTACACCTTC; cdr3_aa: CASSLGGIYGYTF
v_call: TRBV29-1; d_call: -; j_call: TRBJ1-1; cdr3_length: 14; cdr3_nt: TGCAGCGTTGTTATCACGGGGTCGAACACTGAAGCTTTCTTT; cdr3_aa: CSVVITGSNTEAFF
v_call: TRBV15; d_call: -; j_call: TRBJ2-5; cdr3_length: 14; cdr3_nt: TGTGCCACCAGCAGAGATTACAATTTTGAGACCCAGTACTTC; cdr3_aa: CATSRDYNFETQYF
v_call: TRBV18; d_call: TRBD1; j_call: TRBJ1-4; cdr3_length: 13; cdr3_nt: TGTGCCAGCTCACCACCCGGGACAGGGGCCTTGTTTTTT; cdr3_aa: CASSPPGTGALFF
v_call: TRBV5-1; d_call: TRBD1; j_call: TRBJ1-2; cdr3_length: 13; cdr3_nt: TGCGCCAGCAGCCCGGGACAGGGGGTGCCTCACACCTTC; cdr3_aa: CASSPGQGVPHTF
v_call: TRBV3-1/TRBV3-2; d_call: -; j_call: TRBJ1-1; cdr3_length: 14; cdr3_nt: TGTGCCAGCAGCCAAGAAGCCGGGAACACTGAAGCTTTCTTT; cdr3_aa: CASSQEAGNTEAFF
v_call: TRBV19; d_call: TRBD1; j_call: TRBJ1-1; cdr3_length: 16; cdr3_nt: TGTGCCAGTAGACCGGGACAGGGGGCGGGAGGCACTGAAGCTTTCTTT; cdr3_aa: CASRPGQGAGGTEAFF
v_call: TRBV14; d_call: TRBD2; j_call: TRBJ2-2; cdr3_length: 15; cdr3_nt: TGTGCCAGCAGCTCCGGGACTAGCGAAACCGGGGAGCTGTTTTTT; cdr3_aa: CASSSGTSETGELFF
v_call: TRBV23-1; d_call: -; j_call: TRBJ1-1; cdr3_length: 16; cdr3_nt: TGCGCCAGCAGTCAATCGAAGACTCCCCTCAACACTGAAGCTTTCTTT; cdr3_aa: CASSQSKTPLNTEAFF
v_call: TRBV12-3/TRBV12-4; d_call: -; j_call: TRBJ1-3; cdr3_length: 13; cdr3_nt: TGTGCCAGCAGTTTCGGACACGGAAACACCATATATTTT; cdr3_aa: CASSFGHGNTIYF
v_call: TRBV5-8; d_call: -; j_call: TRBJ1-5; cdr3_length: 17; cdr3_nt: TGTGCCAGCAGCTTATTAGGGACTCCCTATAGCAATCAGCCCCAGCATTTT; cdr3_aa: CASSLLGTPYSNQPQHF
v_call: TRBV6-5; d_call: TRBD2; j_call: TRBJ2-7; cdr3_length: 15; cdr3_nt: TGTGCCAGCAGCCCCGGGGGGATAGGTACGAAGGAGCAGTACTTC; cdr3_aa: CASSPGGIGTKEQYF
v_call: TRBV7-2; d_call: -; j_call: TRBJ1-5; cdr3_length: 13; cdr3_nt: TGTGCCAGCAGCGTCATGAACAATCAGCCCCAGCATTTT; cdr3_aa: CASSVMNNQPQHF
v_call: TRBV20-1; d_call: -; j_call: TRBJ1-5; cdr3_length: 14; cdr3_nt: TGCAGTGCTAGTATGGGACGGACCTATCAGCCCCAGCATTTT; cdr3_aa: CSASMGRTYQPQHF
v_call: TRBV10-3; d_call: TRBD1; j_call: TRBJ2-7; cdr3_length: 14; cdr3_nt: TGTGCCATCAGATCCGGGACAGACTCCTACGAGCAGTACTTC; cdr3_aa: CAIRSGTDSYEQYF
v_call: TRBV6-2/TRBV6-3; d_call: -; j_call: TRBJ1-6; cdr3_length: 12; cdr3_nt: TGTGCCAGCAGTTGGGTCAATTCACCCCTCCACTTT; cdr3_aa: CASSWVNSPLHF
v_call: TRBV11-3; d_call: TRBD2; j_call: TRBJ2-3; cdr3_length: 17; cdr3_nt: TGTGCCAGCAGCTTAGATTGGGAGCGGGGCCTCGCAGATACGCAGTATTTT; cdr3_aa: CASSLDWERGLADTQYF
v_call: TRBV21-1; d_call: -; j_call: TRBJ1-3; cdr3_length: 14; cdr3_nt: TGTGCCAGCAGCAAACAGGTTATGGAAAACACCATATATTTT; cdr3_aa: CASSKQVMENTIYF
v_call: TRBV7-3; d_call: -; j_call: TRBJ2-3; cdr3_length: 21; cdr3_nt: TGTGCCAGCAGCCCAACCCCGACTATTCGGGAGAAGGGACGGGCGACAGATACGCAGTATTTT; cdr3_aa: CASSPTPTIREKGRATDTQYF
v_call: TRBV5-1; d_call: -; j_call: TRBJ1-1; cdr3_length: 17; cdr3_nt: TGCGCCAGCAGCTTGGGGAGGCAGGGACCTCCGAACACTGAAGCTTTCTTT; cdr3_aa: CASSLGRQGPPNTEAFF
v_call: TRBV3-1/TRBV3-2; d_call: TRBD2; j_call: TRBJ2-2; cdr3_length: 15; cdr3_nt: TGTGCCAGCAGCCGAGGACTAGCGGCTACCGGGGAGCTGTTTTTT; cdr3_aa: CASSRGLAATGELFF
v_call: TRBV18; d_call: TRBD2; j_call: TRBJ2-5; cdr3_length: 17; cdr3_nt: TGTGCCAGCTCATCTCTTATCCTAGCGGGGGCCGAAGAGACCCAGTACTTC; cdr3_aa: CASSSLILAGAEETQYF
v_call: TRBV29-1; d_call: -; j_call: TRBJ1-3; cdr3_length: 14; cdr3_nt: TGCAGCGTTCTCCAGACCTTCCCCGGAAACACCATATATTTT; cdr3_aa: CSVLQTFPGNTIYF
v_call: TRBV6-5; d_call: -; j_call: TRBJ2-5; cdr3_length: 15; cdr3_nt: TGTGCCAGCAGTCGGCAGTGGATCCTGGCAGAGACCCAGTACTTC; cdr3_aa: CASSRQWILAETQYF
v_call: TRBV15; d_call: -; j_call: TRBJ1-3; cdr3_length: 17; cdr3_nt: TGTGCCACCAGCAGATCAGGGACACGGGTCTCTGGAAACACCATATATTTT; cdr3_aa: CATSRSGTRVSGNTIYF
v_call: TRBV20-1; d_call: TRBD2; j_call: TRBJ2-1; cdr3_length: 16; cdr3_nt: TGCAGTGCCAGTCCTGGGACTAGCGGGAGGGCGGATGAGCAGTTCTTC; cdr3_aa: CSASPGTSGRADEQFF
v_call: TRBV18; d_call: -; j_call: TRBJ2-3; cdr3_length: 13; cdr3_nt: TGTGCCAGCTCACCCACAGGGATGAATACGCAGTATTTT; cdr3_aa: CASSPTGMNTQYF
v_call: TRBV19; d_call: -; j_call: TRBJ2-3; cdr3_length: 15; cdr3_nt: TGTGCCAGTAGTCCAAGGGACCTGAGCACAGATACGCAGTATTTT; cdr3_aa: CASSPRDLSTDTQYF
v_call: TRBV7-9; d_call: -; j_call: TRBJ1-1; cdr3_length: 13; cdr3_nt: TGTGCCAGTACTCTTTCCGCTAACACTGAAGCTTTCTTT; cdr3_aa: CASTLSANTEAFF
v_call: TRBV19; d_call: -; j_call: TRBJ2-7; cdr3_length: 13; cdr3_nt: TGTGCCAGTAGTATGGGTCTCCCGGCGGAGCAGTACTTC; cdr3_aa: CASSMGLPAEQYF
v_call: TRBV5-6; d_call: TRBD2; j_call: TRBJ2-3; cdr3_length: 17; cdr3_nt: TGTGCCAGCAGCTTGACAGTCGCGGGGGGGACCACAGATACGCAGTATTTT; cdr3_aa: CASSLTVAGGTTDTQYF
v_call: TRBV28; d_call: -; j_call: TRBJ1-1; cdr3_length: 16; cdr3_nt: TGTGCCAGCAGTCCCCTAAACATCGGGGCTATGAGTGAAGCTTTCTTT; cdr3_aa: CASSPLNIGAMSEAFF
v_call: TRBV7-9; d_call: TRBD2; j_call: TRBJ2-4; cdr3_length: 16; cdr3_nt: TGTGCCAGCAGCCCCCTAGCGGGCCTAGCCAAAAACATTCAGTACTTC; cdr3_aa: CASSPLAGLAKNIQYF
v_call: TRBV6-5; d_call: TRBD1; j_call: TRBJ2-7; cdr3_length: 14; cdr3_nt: TGTGCCAGCAGCTTGGGACAGGGGATCTACGAGCAGTACTTC; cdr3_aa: CASSLGQGIYEQYF
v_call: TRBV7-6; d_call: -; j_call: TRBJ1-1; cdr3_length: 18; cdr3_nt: TGTGCCAGCAGCTTATCCGGACAGATCTTGTGGGGAGGGACTGAAGCTTTCTTT; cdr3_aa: CASSLSGQILWGGTEAFF